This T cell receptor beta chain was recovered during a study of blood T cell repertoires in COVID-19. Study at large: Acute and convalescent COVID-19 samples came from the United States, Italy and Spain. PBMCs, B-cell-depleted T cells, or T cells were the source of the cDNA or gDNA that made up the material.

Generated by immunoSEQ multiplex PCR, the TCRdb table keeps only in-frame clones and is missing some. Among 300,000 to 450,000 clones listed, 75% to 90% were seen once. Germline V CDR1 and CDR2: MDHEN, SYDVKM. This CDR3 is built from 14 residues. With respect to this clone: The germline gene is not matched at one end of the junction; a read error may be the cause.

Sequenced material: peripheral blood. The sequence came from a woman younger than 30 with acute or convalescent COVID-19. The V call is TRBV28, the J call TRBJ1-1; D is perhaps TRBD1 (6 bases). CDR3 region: CAGRNRQADTEAFF. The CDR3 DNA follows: TGTGCCGGCAGGAATCGACAGGCGGACACTGAAGCTTTCTTT.